This T cell receptor beta chain appears in the sequencing data of a study of T cell responses to AZD1222 COVID-19 vaccine. Overall study results and limits: Repertoires were sampled only after the peak T cell response.

CDR1 and CDR2 from the germline V gene are LNHDA and SQIVND (reference sequence). CDR3 size: 15 residues. The V end lost 0 bases, the J end lost 7 bases, and 13 bases lay between the germline ends. Comment on this clone: Its target is unknown.

Libraries were prepared by immunoSEQ multiplex PCR; TCRdb keeps only in-frame clonotypes and omits some of them. The sample shows more than 85,000 clones, 88% of them seen only once. The sequencing used peripheral blood, collected on day 0 of AZD1222 vaccination. This clonotype was obtained from an adult in good health. The V gene is TRBV19, the J gene TRBJ1-5, with D unclear. In nucleotides, the CDR3 is TGTGCCAGTAGTATAGATGGCAACCGCCGGCAGCCCCAGCATTTT. Translating gives CASSIDGNRRQPQHF.